Here is one T cell receptor (beta chain) with its context. Amplification yielded TCR beta CDR3 regions, with RNA transcripts as the source. When the TCR CDR3 underwent first-round RT-PCR, the HTBI primer set was used. TCRdb redid the calling of the multiplex PCR reads with MiXCR, one entry per CDR3 protein. The table lists fewer than 800,000 distinct CDR3 sequences, less than 20% of them singletons. This sample is part of a study of T cells in Graves' hyperthyroidism and ophthalmopathy. This CDR3 has 13 residues. The germline V and J ends were trimmed by 2 bases and 2 bases, with 8 bases remaining between them. The germline V gene encodes CDR1 GTSNPN and CDR2 SVGIG (reference sequence).

The sequencing sample was made of blood. The V gene is TRBV30, the J gene TRBJ2-3, with a tentative D call TRBD1 (5 bases). The TCR originated in a man younger than 35 with Graves' hyperthyroidism. In DNA, the CDR3 is TGTGCCTGGAGTAAGGGGCCCACAGATACGCAGTATTTT. It yields the protein CAWSKGPTDTQYF.